One and the same sample provided the 32 T cell receptor beta chains below, sequenced in a study of T cells of healthy individuals. Each CDR3 protein is one row after TCRdb ran MiXCR on the 5' RACE reads. The sample has about 60,000 distinct CDR3 sequences; roughly 16% are singletons. The origin of the receptors is a human donor in good health.

Details on this clonotype: One base away lies a much larger clone, so this may be a sequencing read error. The genes are TRBV7-6 and TRBJ1-3; D is ambiguous. This CDR3 is 16 amino acids long. Germline-derived CDR1 and CDR2 are SGHVS and FNYEAQ. The CDR3 nucleotides are TGTGCCAGCAGCACCCGATACACGAACTCTGGAAACACCGTATATTTT. It specifies CASSTRYTNSGNTVYF.

This clonotype was detected ten times or more. The rearrangement uses TRBV5-1 and TRBJ1-1; possibly TRBD1 for D (5 bases). CDR1 and CDR2 from the germline V gene are SGHRS and YFSETQ. Trimming left V 5 bases short and J 6 bases short, with 17 bases between. This CDR3 is built from 14 residues. In DNA form, the CDR3 reads TGCGCCAGCAGTTGGGACCCCGGTAGGGCTGAAGCTTTCTTT. Translated: CASSWDPGRAEAFF. The full variable domain, in which reference TRBV5-1 and TRBJ1-1 provide the parts outside the CDR3, is KAGVTQTPRYLIKTRGQQVTLSCSPISGHRSVSWYQQTPGQGLQFLFEYFSETQRNKGNFPGRFSGRQFSNSRSEMNVSTLELGDSALYLCASSWDPGRAEAFFGQGTRLTVV.

The rearrangement joins TRBV7-8 to TRBJ1-4; the D gene is possibly TRBD1 (6 bases). Deletions cut 5 bases from V and 8 bases from J, with 9 bases between. Germline values: CDR1 SGHVS, CDR2 FQNEAQ. The CDR3 spans 12 residues. CDR3 DNA: TGTGCCAGCAGCATACAGGGAGAAAAACTGTTTTTT. Protein sequence: CASSIQGEKLFF.

A few counts support this clonotype. This CDR3 reads CASKWGNQPQHF. In DNA, the CDR3 is TGTGCCAGTAAGTGGGGTAATCAGCCCCAGCATTTT. The chain joins TRBV19 to TRBJ1-5; D ambiguous. The CDR3 consists of 12 residues. Germline CDR1 is LNHDA and CDR2 is SQIVND (reference sequence). V lost 7 bases and J lost 4, with 8 bases in between.

The sample holds a few counts of this clonotype. The chain employs TRBV12-3 or TRBV12-4 and TRBJ2-7; D is perhaps TRBD1 (6 bases). The CDR3 length is 13 residues. Trimming pared 5 bases from V and 3 bases from J, leaving 11 bases between. CDR3 protein: CASSPSQGYEQYF. The CDR3 coding sequence is TGTGCCAGCAGTCCTTCACAGGGCTACGAGCAGTACTTC.

This clonotype was observed a few times. The V and J genes are TRBV5-4 and TRBJ2-1, with unresolved D. CDR1 SGHNT and CDR2 YYREEE come from the germline V gene (reference sequence). This CDR3 has 16 amino acids. V was clipped by 2 bases and J by 0 bases, with 12 bases between them. The CDR3: CASSFRRSRSYNEQFF. DNA of the CDR3: TGTGCCAGCAGCTTTAGGCGATCCCGCTCCTACAATGAGCAGTTCTTC.

The genes are TRBV4-2 and TRBJ2-7; TRBD2 matches 11 bases. Per the germline V gene, CDR1 is LGHNA and CDR2 is YNFKEQ. V lost 5 bases, J lost 1 base, and 13 bases stayed unmatched. The CDR3 totals 18 residues. For the CDR3, the DNA is TGTGCCAGCAGCTCCGCTCCATTAGCGGGAGGGCGATCCTACGAGCAGTACTTC. This encodes CASSSAPLAGGRSYEQYF.

Comment on this clonotype: A much more abundant neighbour one base away suggests this may be a read error. The chain joins TRBV6-6 to TRBJ1-5; D call uncertain. The germline V gene has CDR1 MNHNY and CDR2 SVGAGI (reference sequence). The CDR3 consists of 12 residues. The DNA of the CDR3 is TGTGCCAGCACCTTTAGGGATCAGCCCCAGAATTTT. Its translation is CASTFRDQPQNF.

In its sample, this clonotype was seen a few times. This chain connects TRBV2 to TRBJ2-2; the D gene could be TRBD1 or TRBD2 (5 bases each). This CDR3 comprises 15 residues. CDR1 SNHLY and CDR2 FYNNEI come from the germline V gene. V lost 1 base and J lost 13, with 19 bases in between. Here the CDR3 DNA reads TGTGCCAGCAGTGAAGGTTGGCCAGGGCGGGCGTTGCTGTTTTTT. This translates into CASSEGWPGRALLFF.

This rearrangement joins TRBV9 to TRBJ2-1, with TRBD2 as a possible D gene (6 bases). Looked up from germline, CDR1 is SGDLS and CDR2 is YYNGEE. This CDR3 has 16 amino acids. Deletions cut 4 bases from V and 6 bases from J, with 20 bases between. CDR3 in amino acids: CASSLTGTRMGNEQFF. The CDR3 DNA follows: TGTGCCAGCAGCCTAACCGGGACTCGGATGGGCAATGAGCAGTTCTTC. Combining the CDR3 with reference TRBV9 and TRBJ2-1 gives the whole variable domain DSGVTQTPKHLITATGQRVTLRCSPRSGDLSVYWYQQSLDQGLQFLIQYYNGEERAKGNILERFSAQQFPDLHSELNLSSLELGDSALYFCASSLTGTRMGNEQFFGPGTRLTVL.

At least ten counts were recorded for this clonotype. The CDR3 reads CASSLDTGTGDNEQFF. For the CDR3, the DNA is TGTGCCAGCAGCTTAGATACCGGGACAGGGGACAATGAGCAGTTCTTC. The rearrangement links TRBV11-2 to TRBJ2-1; 10 bases map to TRBD1. The germline CDR1 and CDR2 sequences are SGHAT and FQNNGV. V was pared by 0 bases and J by 5 bases, with 4 bases of the junction left unmatched. The CDR3 length is 16 residues.

There are many counts of this clonotype. The J gene is TRBJ2-1, the V gene TRBV12-5; 11 bases align to TRBD1. Trimming cost V 0 bases and J 9 bases; bases outside gene matches: 4. The CDR3 contains 15 residues. From germline, CDR1 is LGHNT and CDR2 FRNRAP. CDR3: CASGLVRGQGGEQFF. Written as DNA, the CDR3 is TGTGCTAGTGGTTTGGTAAGGGGACAGGGGGGTGAGCAGTTCTTC.

This clonotype has ten or more counts. One junction end disagrees with the germline gene, perhaps due to a read error. The CDR3 nucleotides are TGTGCTAGCAGCCCAGGGTTTGCAGATACGCAGTATTTT. Its protein is CASSPGFADTQYF. The J gene is TRBJ2-3, the V gene TRBV7-7; D perhaps matches TRBD1 (5 bases). CDR3 size: 13 residues. Germline V lookup: CDR1 SSHAT, CDR2 FNYEAQ (reference sequence).

Details on this clonotype: Mismatch with germline at one junction end may stem from a read error. This chain joins TRBV6-1 and TRBJ1-2; D is undetermined. The germline V gene encodes CDR1 MNHNS and CDR2 SASEGT. This CDR3 is built from 10 residues. The CDR3: CASVGYDYTF. The DNA for the CDR3 is TGTGCCAGCGTCGGCTATGACTACACCTTC.

CDR3 DNA sequence: TGCGCCAGCAGCCAAGTTTTGGGGCCCGTAAGGGCCCTCCACTTT. Translated: CASSQVLGPVRALHF. J is TRBJ1-6 and V is TRBV4-1; tentative D call: TRBD1 (5 bases). Germline V lookup: CDR1 MGHRA, CDR2 YSYEKL. The ends were cut back, 1 base at V and 14 bases at J, with 18 bases in the middle. The CDR3 spans 15 residues.

The chain joins TRBV30 to TRBJ1-2; D gene uncertain. The V end was cut by 5 bases, the J end by 0 bases, with 4 bases between. The CDR3 consists of 11 residues. Germline CDR1 and CDR2: GTSNPN and SVGIG (reference sequence). The CDR3 bases are TGTGCCTGGTCAGCTAACTATGGCTACACCTTC. This encodes CAWSANYGYTF.

The chain links TRBV12-3 or TRBV12-4 to TRBJ2-1, with 8 bases fitting TRBD2. V was clipped by 5 bases and J by 8 bases; unmatched bases: 8. The CDR3 consists of 14 residues. CDR3 in amino acids: CASSQGTSFDEQFF. The DNA of the CDR3 is TGTGCCAGCAGTCAGGGGACTAGTTTCGATGAGCAGTTCTTC.

This clonotype was detected ten times or more. J is TRBJ2-5 and V is TRBV15; D is perhaps TRBD2 (6 bases). In germline, CDR1 is LNHNV, CDR2 YYDKDF (reference sequence). V lost 5 bases and J 5 bases, leaving 24 bases between the germline ends. The CDR3 covers 17 residues. CDR3 sequence reads: CATSPRGRDFFGETQYF. The DNA for the CDR3 is TGTGCCACCAGCCCTCGAGGAAGGGACTTCTTCGGGGAGACCCAGTACTTC.

This clonotype was counted ten times or more. This chain links TRBV7-2 with TRBJ1-2; D not resolved. CDR1 SGHTA and CDR2 FQGNSA come from the germline V gene. The V and J ends lost 1 base and 5 bases respectively, with 8 bases between them. The CDR3 length is 13 residues. DNA for the CDR3: TGTGCCAGCAGCTTAGACAGAGGGTATGGCTACACCTTC. This gives the protein CASSLDRGYGYTF.

This clonotype was seen a handful of times. The V and J genes are TRBV20-1 and TRBJ2-7; a weak D match, TRBD2 (5 bases). Germline V lookup: CDR1 DFQATT, CDR2 SNEGSKA (reference sequence). Trimming took off 0 bases at V and 0 bases at J, with 12 bases between the two ends. The CDR3 spans 15 residues. CDR3 loop: CSARDRETPSYEQYF. The CDR3 DNA reads TGCAGTGCTAGAGATAGGGAGACACCCTCCTACGAGCAGTACTTC.

This clonotype was picked up many times. V gene TRBV11-2 combines with J gene TRBJ2-1; possibly TRBD2 for D (6 bases). Trimming took 1 base from V and 5 from J, leaving 12 bases between them. The germline CDR1 and CDR2 sequences are SGHAT and FQNNGV. The CDR3 has 15 residues. The CDR3 sequence is CASSLVQAGNNEQFF. CDR3 DNA: TGTGCCAGCAGCTTAGTCCAGGCGGGGAACAATGAGCAGTTCTTC.

This clonotype was found many times. This chain connects TRBV11-2 to TRBJ2-5, with 8 bases that match TRBD2. Germline trimming cut 0 bases from V and 4 bases from J; bases unmatched to any gene: 4. Germline lookup yields CDR1 SGHAT and CDR2 FQNNGV. The CDR3 covers 15 residues. The CDR3 is CASSLDSSGRETQYF. The DNA of the CDR3 is TGTGCCAGCAGCTTAGACTCCAGCGGGAGAGAGACCCAGTACTTC.

This chain links TRBV4-2 with TRBJ1-5; D is undetermined. This CDR3 spans 12 amino acids. CDR1 and CDR2 from the germline V gene are LGHNA and YNFKEQ. V was trimmed by 1 base and J by 7 bases, leaving 5 bases between them. The CDR3 is CASSQVGQPQHF. As DNA, the CDR3 is TGTGCCAGCAGCCAAGTGGGGCAGCCCCAGCATTTT.

This clonotype occurred a few times. The chain joins TRBV11-2 to TRBJ2-1; D might be TRBD1 or TRBD2, each matching 5 bases. CDR1 is SGHAT, CDR2 FQNNGV, per germline. V lost 6 bases, J lost 2 bases, and 17 bases lay in between. This CDR3 has 16 amino acids. In DNA, the CDR3 is TGTGCCAGCAGACCAACGGCCGGGACGACCTACAATGAGCAGTTCTTC. Translating gives CASRPTAGTTYNEQFF.

In this sample, this clonotype turned up many times. The chain employs TRBV29-1 and TRBJ2-3; the D call may be TRBD1 or TRBD2 (6 bases each). Germline CDR1 and CDR2: SQVTM and ANQGSEA. The CDR3 extends over 16 amino acids. Trimming took off 3 bases at V and 5 bases at J, with 21 bases between the two ends. The CDR3 spells CSVEDATGARRDTQYF. In nucleotides, the CDR3 is TGCAGCGTTGAGGACGCGACGGGGGCGCGAAGAGATACGCAGTATTTT.

This clonotype was seen more than once but under ten times. The rearrangement uses TRBV25-1 and TRBJ2-1, with TRBD1 matching 8 bases. CDR1 and CDR2 from the germline V gene are MGHDK and SYGVNS. Trimming removed 5 bases from V and 6 bases from J; junction bases left unmatched: 0. The CDR3 length is 12 residues. This CDR3 is CASSTGGNEQFF. CDR3 bases: TGTGCCAGCAGTACAGGGGGCAATGAGCAGTTCTTC.

The chain carries TRBV6-6 and TRBJ2-7, with 9 bases fitting TRBD1. The germline V gene has CDR1 MNHNY and CDR2 SVGAGI (reference sequence). The CDR3 spans 13 residues. The V gene end was trimmed by 9 bases and the J gene end by 4 bases; junction bases not matched to a gene: 7. The chain's CDR3 is CASSGTGRYEQYF. The DNA for the CDR3 is TGTGCCAGTTCCGGGACAGGGCGGTACGAGCAGTACTTC.

This chain connects TRBV12-3 or TRBV12-4 to TRBJ1-1; a possible D gene is TRBD1 (5 bases). The CDR3 is 13 amino acids. Trimming removed 6 bases at V and 10 bases at J, with 18 bases between. CDR3 sequence (DNA): TGTGCCAGCAGCCAGGGCGACCGCCGCTCAGCTTTCTTT. Amino acid sequence: CASSQGDRRSAFF.

The chain is built from TRBV18 and TRBJ2-5; D remains ambiguous. Per germline, CDR1 KGHSH and CDR2 LQKENI. The CDR3 is 13 amino acids. Trimming removed 2 bases at V and 0 bases at J, with 4 bases between. CDR3 sequence (DNA): TGTGCCAGCTCACCAGGACACCAAGAGACCCAGTACTTC. It translates to CASSPGHQETQYF. Supplemented by reference TRBV18 and TRBJ2-5, the full variable domain reads NAGVMQNPRHLVRRRGQEARLRCSPMKGHSHVYWYRQLPEEGLKFMVYLQKENIIDESGMPKERFSAEFPKEGPSILRIQQVVRGDSAAYFCASSPGHQETQYFGPGTRLLVL.

The chain combines TRBV7-2 with TRBJ1-2; 7 nucleotides match TRBD1. CDR1 is SGHTA, CDR2 FQGNSA, per germline. This CDR3 contains 15 residues. Germline trimming cut 0 bases from V and 2 bases from J; bases unmatched to any gene: 3. The CDR3 reads CASSLATGQNYGYTF. The CDR3 region has the DNA TGTGCCAGCAGCTTAGCAACGGGACAGAACTATGGCTACACCTTC.

This clonotype was counted at least ten times. The chain is built from TRBV9 and TRBJ2-3, with D unresolved. V shed 0 bases and J shed 4 bases, with 12 bases lying between them. CDR3 length equals 15 residues. Looked up from germline, CDR1 is SGDLS and CDR2 is YYNGEE. The DNA for the CDR3 is TGTGCCAGCAGCGTAGCCCTTGGAAGGGCAGATACGCAGTATTTT. It encodes CASSVALGRADTQYF.

The chain is built from TRBV6-2 or TRBV6-3 and TRBJ2-5, with TRBD1 matching 7 bases. The length of the CDR3 is 15 residues. V trimming: 4 bases; J trimming: 2 bases; junction bases outside the gene matches: 7. From germline, CDR1 is MNHEY and CDR2 SVGEGT. CDR3: CASSSPGRGQETQYF. CDR3 bases: TGTGCCAGCAGTTCCCCGGGCAGGGGGCAAGAGACCCAGTACTTC.